Presented here are 7 T cell receptor beta chains from one specimen sequenced in a study of cytomegalovirus exposure and HLA in healthy donors. The PCR contained 60 Vbeta and 13 Jbeta primers. Measured with immunoSEQ multiplex PCR; TCRdb has only the in-frame clones, and not every one. This sample has about 80,000 clones; over 75% occur once, and the top ten carry about 3.5%. Source material: PBMCs. The origin of the receptors is a middle-aged man in good health and CMV-seronegative.

The rearrangement joins TRBV5-6 to TRBJ2-1; 10 bases are shared with TRBD2. This CDR3 has 15 residues. Losses at the gene ends were 2 bases for V and 5 bases for J; bases not matched to a gene: 4. The germline V gene has CDR1 SGHDT and CDR2 YYEEEE. CDR3 protein: CASSLLAGLDNEQFF. The CDR3, as DNA: TGTGCCAGCAGCTTACTAGCGGGGCTAGACAATGAGCAGTTCTTC.

This sequence joins TRBV4-1 and TRBJ1-2; TRBD1 agrees at 9 bases. Trimming cost V 0 bases and J 8 bases; bases outside gene matches: 13. Germline assignment: CDR1 MGHRA and CDR2 YSYEKL. There are 17 residues in the CDR3. DNA of the CDR3: TGCGCCAGCAGCCAAGAAACCGGGACAGGGTATTCAGGAGGCTACACCTTC. It translates to CASSQETGTGYSGGYTF.

The CDR3 bases are TGTGCCAGCAGCCAACGGACAGCCAGGGGGGAGACCCAGTACTTC. Its protein is CASSQRTARGETQYF. The J gene is TRBJ2-5, the V gene TRBV7-2; 7 nucleotides align to TRBD1. The ends lost 5 bases at V and 5 bases at J; junction bases unmatched: 11. Germline-derived CDR1 and CDR2 are SGHTA and FQGNSA. There are 15 residues in the CDR3.

The chain uses TRBV7-8 and TRBJ2-3; 9 nucleotides align to TRBD1. The CDR3 has 16 amino acids. From germline, CDR1 is SGHVS and CDR2 FQNEAQ. V was clipped by 5 bases and J by 4 bases; unmatched bases: 10. Here the CDR3 DNA reads TGTGCCAGCAGCCCCTCCGGGACAGGGTGGTCAGATACGCAGTATTTT. Translation: CASSPSGTGWSDTQYF. Supplemented by reference TRBV7-8 and TRBJ2-3, the full variable domain reads GAGVSQSPRYKVAKRGQDVALRCDPISGHVSLFWYQQALGQGPEFLTYFQNEAQLDKSGLPSDRFFAERPEGSVSTLKIQRTQQEDSAVYLCASSPSGTGWSDTQYFGPGTRLTVL.

The chain employs TRBV6-6 and TRBJ1-1; tentative D call: TRBD1 (6 bases). Trimming shortened V by 4 bases and J by 6 bases, and 15 bases separated the two germline ends. CDR1 and CDR2 (germline): MNHNY, SVGAGI (reference sequence). The CDR3 is 14 residues long. The CDR3 region has the DNA TGTGCCAGCAGTTCCGGGACACGGTCGTCTGAAGCTTTCTTT. This sequence encodes CASSSGTRSSEAFF.

The chain recombines TRBV6-5 with TRBJ1-1, with a weak D call TRBD1 (5 bases). V was trimmed by 8 bases and J by 5 bases, leaving 9 bases between them. The CDR3 extends over 11 amino acids. Germline assignment: CDR1 MNHEY and CDR2 SVGAGI. In nucleotides, the CDR3 is TGTGCCAGCGGCCGGGGGACTGAAGCTTTCTTT. Protein: CASGRGTEAFF.

This rearrangement joins TRBV28 to TRBJ1-1; D is possibly TRBD1 (6 bases). V was shortened by 3 bases and J by 6 bases, with 14 bases between the two germline ends. Germline V gives CDR1 MDHEN, CDR2 SYDVKM. This CDR3 contains 14 residues. The CDR3 DNA is TGTGCCAGCAGTTTGTTGGGGGCGATCGCTGAAGCTTTCTTT. It codes for CASSLLGAIAEAFF.